This TCR beta chain comes out of a study of spatial heterogeneity in lung cancer. About the study: Untreated early-stage non-small cell lung cancer patients, roughly 72 in total, were the donors. More beta-chain than alpha-chain sequences were consistently detected.

Regarding the study as a whole: More often at tumor resection than at routine follow-up, ubiquitous expanded tumor TCRs were detected in the blood.

Noted time point: blood at routine non-recurrence follow-up after resection. Whole RNA, which was extracted from tumor, nontumor lung tissue or frozen PBMC, was sequenced without any cell sorting. Every molecule of TCR cDNA had its own unique molecular identifier. Each CDR3 protein gets one entry after TCRdb re-called the 5' RACE reads with MiXCR. The sample holds about 50,000 distinct CDR3 sequences, 7.4% seen once. Germline CDR1 reads SQVTM; CDR2 reads ANQGSEA. The CDR3 has 12 amino acids. V lost 4 bases and J 1 base, leaving 7 bases between the germline ends. There are many counts of this clonotype. The antigen is unknown.

The V and J genes are TRBV29-1 and TRBJ2-5; the D is unclear. The starting material was PBMCs, obtained at follow-up. This TCR derives from a female donor with early-stage non-small cell lung cancer. The CDR3 DNA reads as TGCAGCGTTGGTGGCTTCCAAGAGACCCAGTACTTC. This codes for CSVGGFQETQYF. The whole variable domain, remainder taken from reference TRBV29-1 and TRBJ2-5, is SAVISQKPSRDICQRGTSLTIQCQVDSQVTMMFWYRQQPGQSLTLIATANQGSEATYESGFVIDKFPISRPNLTFSTLTVSNMSPEDSSIYLCSVGGFQETQYFGPGTRLLVL.